This T cell receptor (beta chain) was found in a study of beta chain features in type 1 diabetes listed by TCRdb under 2018. The study in broad terms: Patients and healthy donors did not differ in mean age, gender distribution, total cell number or subset yield. Across all samples, some 100,000,000 sorted cells were examined, and cell number per subset correlated strongly with RNA yield. In the study, TCRB repertoires of sorted circulating CD4+ T cell subsets from recently diagnosed type 1 diabetes patients were compared with those of matched healthy donors. Whereas all 30 or so donors provided naive and central memory subsets, regulatory and stem cell-like memory subsets were isolated from just 8 patients and about 8 healthy donors.

Beyond this particular receptor, the publication reports: Naive, central memory and regulatory TCRB repertoires appeared to be more alike among patients than among healthy donors. Because small numbers of individuals were included in the HLA sub-analyses, any influence of HLA type on TCRB rearrangement was left unresolved. Because cDNA rather than genomic DNA was sequenced, highly expressing activated cells could have been over-represented, although no difference in activation and CD3 levels was found between groups. Shorter templates might be favored by PCR, yet because patient and control samples were amplified and corrected together, any such skew would affect both groups equally. Type 1 diabetes patients showed a moderate but significant shortening of TCRB CDR3 length in all four CD4+ subsets. Fewer insertions and more nucleotide deletions at VDJ recombination sites were observed in patients with type 1 diabetes, implying thymic rearrangement abnormalities.

All of the isolated RNA was reverse transcribed with the High Capacity cDNA Reverse Transcription Kit, so expressed TCRB transcripts were sequenced. Deep immunoSEQ sequencing was performed on naive, central memory and regulatory T cell samples, with an average of roughly 3.6 million total reads per sample. Sorted cells were lysed in RLT buffer and RNA was extracted with DNase-treated RNeasy Micro or Mini kits, depending on cell number. To prevent cross-contamination, each cell subset was processed individually, whereas patient and healthy donor samples were processed jointly. The immunoSEQ multiplex PCR was used to amplify TCRB sequences from cDNA, yielding 87-bp fragments that span the CDR3 region. The amplicons were sequenced using the Illumina HiSeq platform. The authors' pipeline ran thus. PCR bias was corrected computationally using synthetic template baselines, and reads within Hamming distance 2 were collapsed, with unmergeable singletons discarded. Reads were aligned against IMGT so that V, D and J genes, CDR3 length and insertions or deletions at six rearrangement sites could be assigned. Within each subset, clonotype counts were normalized to the number of sorted cells before true diversity and Gini coefficients were calculated with the tcR R package. Repertoire sharing was quantified using the overlap coefficient calculated on TCRB nucleotide sequences. Out-of-frame TCRB sequences from naive cells were analyzed as a proxy for the pre-selection repertoire. Drawn from immuneACCESS, this table holds only the in-frame rearrangements with V and J called that TCRdb kept. Clones are partly lost; checked studies trace under half to an unresolved V gene and leave the rest unexplained. V, J and clone size are taken as reported in that table, and D and trimming were inferred from the DNA itself. This sample holds 300,000 to 450,000 clones; roughly 12% were observed only once. Clones ranked in the top ten supply approximately 0.011% of the sample.

Each donor gave one peripheral blood draw, roughly 0.11 L on average, collected into heparinised tubes. A BD FACSAria II was used to sort naive, central memory, regulatory and stem cell-like memory CD4+ T cells with a panel that included CD45RO, CCR7, CD25, CD127, CD95 and CD27. Every sorted population had a purity above 95%. PBMCs were isolated immediately by Lymphoprep density gradient centrifugation and stained directly without culture. So that batch effects would be minimized, each experiment stained and sorted samples in pairs, pairing one healthy donor with one patient. At the junction V is shortened by 6 bases and J by 4 bases; bases outside the gene matches: 9. From the germline V gene (reference sequence), CDR1 is MNHEY and CDR2 is SMNVEV. Including the terminal cysteine and phenylalanine, the CDR3 comprises 15 residues. Only CDR3 DNA is held: 45 bases, read in frame from base 1. As to this clone: This clone's antigen is unknown. The sample holds no much larger clone one base away, and base qualities are not on file.

Material for sequencing was naive CD4+ T cells from blood. The sample's cell subset or site label, in plain terms: true naive CD4+ T cells. This sequence uses TRBV27 and TRBJ2-3; 8 nucleotides in the junction match TRBD2. The sequence was collected from a young woman with type 1 diabetes. The CDR3 in this case is CASSQKRGRSDTQYF. DNA sequence: TGTGCCAGCAGCCAGAAGCGGGGGAGGTCAGATACGCAGTATTTT.